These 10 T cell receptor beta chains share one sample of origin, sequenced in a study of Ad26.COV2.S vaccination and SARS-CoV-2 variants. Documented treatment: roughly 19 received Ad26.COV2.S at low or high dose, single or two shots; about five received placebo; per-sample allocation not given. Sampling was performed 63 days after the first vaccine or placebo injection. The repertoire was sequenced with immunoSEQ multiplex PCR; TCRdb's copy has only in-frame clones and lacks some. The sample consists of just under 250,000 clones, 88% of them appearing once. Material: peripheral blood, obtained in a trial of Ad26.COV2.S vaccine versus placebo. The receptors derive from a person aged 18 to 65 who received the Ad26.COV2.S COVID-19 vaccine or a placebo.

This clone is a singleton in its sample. The CDR3 loop reads CASSRGQGGQPQHF. In DNA, the CDR3 is TGTGCCAGCTCAAGAGGACAGGGGGGTCAGCCCCAGCATTTT. The chain employs TRBV18 and TRBJ1-5, with TRBD1 matching 10 bases. CDR1 is KGHSH and CDR2 is LQKENI in the germline V gene. The CDR3 has 14 residues. The ends lost 5 bases at V and 6 bases at J; junction bases unmatched: 4.

The DNA for the CDR3 is TGTGCCAGTAGTACCAGACAGGGGGTGCCTTGGCAGCCCCAGCATTTT. Protein sequence: CASSTRQGVPWQPQHF. The chain couples TRBV19 to TRBJ1-5, with TRBD1 matching 9 bases. The CDR3 has 16 amino acids. Trimming cost V 4 bases and J 7 bases; bases outside gene matches: 11. From germline, CDR1 is LNHDA and CDR2 SQIVND (reference sequence). The complete variable domain, with remaining parts taken from reference TRBV19 and TRBJ1-5, reads DGGITQSPKYLFRKEGQNVTLSCEQNLNHDAMYWYRQDPGQGLRLIYYSQIVNDFQKGDIAEGYSVSREKKESFPLTVTSAQKNPTAFYLCASSTRQGVPWQPQHFGDGTRLSIL.

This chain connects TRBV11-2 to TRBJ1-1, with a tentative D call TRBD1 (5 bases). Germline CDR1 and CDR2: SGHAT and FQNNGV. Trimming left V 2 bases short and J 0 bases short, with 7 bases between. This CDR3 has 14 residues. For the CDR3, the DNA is TGTGCCAGCAGCTTACCCAGGGTGAACACTGAAGCTTTCTTT. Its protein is CASSLPRVNTEAFF.

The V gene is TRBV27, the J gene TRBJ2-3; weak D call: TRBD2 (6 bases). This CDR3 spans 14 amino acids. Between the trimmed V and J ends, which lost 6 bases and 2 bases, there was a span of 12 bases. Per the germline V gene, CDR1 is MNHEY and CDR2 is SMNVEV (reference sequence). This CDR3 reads CASSWGRTTDTQYF. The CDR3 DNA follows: TGTGCCAGCAGCTGGGGGAGGACCACAGATACGCAGTATTTT.

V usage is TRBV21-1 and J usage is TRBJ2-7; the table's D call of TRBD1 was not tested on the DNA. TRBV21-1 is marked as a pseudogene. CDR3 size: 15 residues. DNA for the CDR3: TGTGCCAGCAGCAAAGTCAGACAAGTCTCCTACGAGCAGTACTTC. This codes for CASSKVRQVSYEQYF.

CDR3 bases: TGTGCCAGTAGTCCGGGACAGACCTACAATGAGCAGTTCTTC. Translated: CASSPGQTYNEQFF. The chain carries TRBV19 and TRBJ2-1; the match to TRBD1 covers 7 bases. CDR1 is LNHDA and CDR2 is SQIVND in the germline V gene (reference sequence). The CDR3 is made up of 14 amino acids. Germline trimming cut 5 bases from V and 2 bases from J; bases unmatched to any gene: 3.

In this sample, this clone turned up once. Here the CDR3 DNA reads TGCGCCAGCAGAACTACTAGCGGGGGGGCCAGTGAGCAGTTCTTC. Its protein is CASRTTSGGASEQFF. The chain is built from TRBV5-1 and TRBJ2-1, with 13 bases fitting TRBD2. After removal of 5 bases from V and 9 bases from J, the junction contained 8 bases not matched to a gene. Germline CDR1 reads SGHRS; CDR2 reads YFSETQ. The CDR3 extends over 15 amino acids.

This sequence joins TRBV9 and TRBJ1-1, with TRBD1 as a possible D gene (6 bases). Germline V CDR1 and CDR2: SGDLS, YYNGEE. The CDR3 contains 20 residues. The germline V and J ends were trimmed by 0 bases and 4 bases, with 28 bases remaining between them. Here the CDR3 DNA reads TGTGCCAGCAGCGTAGGTACGGGGGGGGCGTCCACCCTTTGGGGCACTGAAGCTTTCTTT. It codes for CASSVGTGGASTLWGTEAFF. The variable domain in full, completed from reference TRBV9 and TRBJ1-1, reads DSGVTQTPKHLITATGQRVTLRCSPRSGDLSVYWYQQSLDQGLQFLIQYYNGEERAKGNILERFSAQQFPDLHSELNLSSLELGDSALYFCASSVGTGGASTLWGTEAFFGQGTRLTVV.

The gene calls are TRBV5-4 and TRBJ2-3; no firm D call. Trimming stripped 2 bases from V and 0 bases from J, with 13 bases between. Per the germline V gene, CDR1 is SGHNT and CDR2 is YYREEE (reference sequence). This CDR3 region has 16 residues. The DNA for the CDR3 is TGTGCCAGCAGCTTATCGCCGACGGCTAGCACAGATACGCAGTATTTT. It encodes CASSLSPTASTDTQYF.

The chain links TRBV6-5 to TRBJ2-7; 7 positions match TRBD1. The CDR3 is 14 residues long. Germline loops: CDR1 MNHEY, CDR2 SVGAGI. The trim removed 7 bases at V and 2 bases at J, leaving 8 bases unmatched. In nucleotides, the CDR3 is TGTGCCAGCACCGAAAGGGGGCTCCCCTACGAGCAGTACTTC. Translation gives CASTERGLPYEQYF.